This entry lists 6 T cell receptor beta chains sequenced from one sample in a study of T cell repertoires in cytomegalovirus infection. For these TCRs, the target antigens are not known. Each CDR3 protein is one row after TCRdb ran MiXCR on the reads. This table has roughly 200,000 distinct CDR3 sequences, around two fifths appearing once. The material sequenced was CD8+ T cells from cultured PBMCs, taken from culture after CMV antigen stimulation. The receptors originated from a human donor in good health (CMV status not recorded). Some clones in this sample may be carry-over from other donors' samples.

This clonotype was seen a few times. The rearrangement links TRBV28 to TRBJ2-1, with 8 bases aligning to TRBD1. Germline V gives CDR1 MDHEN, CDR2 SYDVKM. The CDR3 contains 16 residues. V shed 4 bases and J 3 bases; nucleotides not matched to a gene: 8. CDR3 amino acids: CASSSFRGTGYNEQFF. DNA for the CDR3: TGTGCCAGCAGTTCATTCCGAGGGACAGGCTACAATGAGCAGTTCTTC.

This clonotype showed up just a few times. For the CDR3, the DNA is TGTGCCAGCAGCTTAGAGATATCAGATACGCAGTATTTT. Translated: CASSLEISDTQYF. The rearrangement links TRBV7-6 to TRBJ2-3; D unresolved. CDR3 size: 13 residues. Trimming took off 1 base at V and 4 bases at J, with 6 bases between the two ends. Germline CDR1 is SGHVS and CDR2 is FNYEAQ.

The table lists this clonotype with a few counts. As DNA, the CDR3 is TGTGCCAGCAGCTTGGGCGCCGGATATTCACTAGCCAAAAACATTCAGTACTTC. It codes for CASSLGAGYSLAKNIQYF. The chain links TRBV7-9 to TRBJ2-4; no clear D. The V gene lost 3 bases and the J gene lost 0 bases, with 18 bases spanning the gap. Per the germline V gene, CDR1 is SEHNR and CDR2 is FQNEAQ (reference sequence). This CDR3 is 18 amino acids long.

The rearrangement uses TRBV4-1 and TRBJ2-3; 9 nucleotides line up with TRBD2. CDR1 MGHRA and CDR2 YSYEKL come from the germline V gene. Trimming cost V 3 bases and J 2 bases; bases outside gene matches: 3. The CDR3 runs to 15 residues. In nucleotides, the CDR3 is TGCGCCAGCAGCCAGCTAGCGGGGAACACAGATACGCAGTATTTT. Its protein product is CASSQLAGNTDTQYF.

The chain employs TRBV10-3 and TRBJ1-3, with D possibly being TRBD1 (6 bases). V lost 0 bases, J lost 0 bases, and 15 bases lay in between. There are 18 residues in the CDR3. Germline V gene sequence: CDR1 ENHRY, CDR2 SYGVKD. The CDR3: CAISESYRVDLSGNTIYF. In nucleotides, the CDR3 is TGTGCCATCAGTGAGTCGTACAGGGTGGATCTCTCTGGAAACACCATATATTTT.

The DNA for the CDR3 is TGCTCCTCTGAGGGGGTGCGAGGGCGGGAGACCCAGTACTTC. This sequence encodes CSSEGVRGRETQYF. The rearrangement links TRBV20-1 to TRBJ2-5; D is perhaps TRBD1 (6 bases). CDR3 size: 14 residues. Per the germline V gene, CDR1 is DFQATT and CDR2 is SNEGSKA (reference sequence).